This entry lists 22 T cell receptor beta chains sequenced from one sample in a study of molecular identifiers for immune sequencing clone quantification. MiXCR was run by TCRdb on the PCR reads, yielding one entry per CDR3 protein. The table has around 65,000 distinct CDR3 sequences, roughly 20% seen once. The sequencing input was naive CD8+ T cells from blood, with Jurkat cell RNA spiked in. Subset specified: FACS-sorted CD8+CD4-CCR7+CD45RA+ naive T cells. The receptors were sampled from a human donor in good health. Some libraries in this study had Jurkat cell RNA spiked in.

The chain employs TRBV7-2 and TRBJ1-5; TRBD1 might be the D (5 bases). Trimming removed 5 bases from V and 6 bases from J, with 29 bases in between. This CDR3 comprises 19 residues. The germline gives CDR1 SGHTA, CDR2 FQGNSA. In DNA, the CDR3 is TGTGCCAGCAGCCCGGCCGGGACGCTTGCCCTATGGGGGGGTCAGCCCCAGCATTTT. It is translated as CASSPAGTLALWGGQPQHF.

Only a few counts were recorded for this clonotype. This chain connects TRBV5-6 to TRBJ2-2; a possible D gene is TRBD2 (6 bases). Trimming pared 1 base from V and 3 bases from J, leaving 7 bases between. CDR1 is SGHDT and CDR2 is YYEEEE in the germline V gene. The CDR3 is 14 amino acids. CDR3 in DNA: TGTGCCAGCAGCTTGCCTAGCGACACCGGGGAGCTGTTTTTT. Translation gives CASSLPSDTGELFF.

This clonotype came up many times. The chain is built from TRBV19 and TRBJ2-5, with a possible D match to TRBD1 (7 bases). CDR1 and CDR2 (germline): LNHDA, SQIVND (reference sequence). Trimming removed 3 bases at V and 7 bases at J, with 15 bases between. The CDR3 runs 14 residues. CDR3 coding DNA: TGTGCCAGTAGTATTCAGGGGGGAAGTGGGACCCAGTACTTC. This sequence encodes CASSIQGGSGTQYF.

This clonotype has at least ten counts. The DNA for the CDR3 is TGTGCCAGCAGCCAAGGCCCCTCCGGGGAGGGGTTATCTGGGGCCAACGTCCTGACTTTC. Protein: CASSQGPSGEGLSGANVLTF. The chain joins TRBV3-1 to TRBJ2-6; 7 bases match TRBD2. There are 20 residues in the CDR3. The V and J ends lost 1 base and 1 base, in that order; junction bases with no gene match: 13. The germline V gene encodes CDR1 LGHDT and CDR2 YNNKEL (reference sequence).

The chain links TRBV7-9 to TRBJ2-1; 10 bases map to TRBD2. CDR3 length: 15 amino acids. The V and J ends lost 3 bases and 7 bases, in that order; junction bases with no gene match: 6. Germline V gene sequence: CDR1 SEHNR, CDR2 FQNEAQ (reference sequence). CDR3: CASSFSASGSNEQFF. CDR3 nucleotides: TGTGCCAGCAGCTTTTCGGCTAGCGGGAGTAATGAGCAGTTCTTC.

This clonotype was counted many times. The rearrangement uses TRBV28 and TRBJ1-5; D call uncertain. The germline CDR1 and CDR2 sequences are MDHEN and SYDVKM. Trimming shortened V by 7 bases and J by 0 bases, and 13 bases separated the two germline ends. The CDR3 is 15 residues long. The chain's CDR3 is CASIDERFSNQPQHF. CDR3 DNA sequence: TGTGCCAGCATCGACGAACGGTTTAGCAATCAGCCCCAGCATTTT. The whole variable domain, filled in from reference TRBV28 and TRBJ1-5, reads DVKVTQSSRYLVKRTGEKVFLECVQDMDHENMFWYRQDPGLGLRLIYFSYDVKMKEKGDIPEGYSVSREKKERFSLILESASTNQTSMYLCASIDERFSNQPQHFGDGTRLSIL.

This clonotype has a handful of counts. The chain has TRBV7-8 and TRBJ2-7, with 7 bases aligning to TRBD1. The junction had 10 bases not matched to a gene; V was cut back by 4 bases and J by 4 bases. The CDR3 is 15 amino acids. Germline CDR1 SGHVS, CDR2 FQNEAQ. The CDR3 protein is CASSSRTGPGYEQYF. CDR3 DNA: TGTGCCAGCAGCTCCCGGACAGGTCCCGGGTACGAGCAGTACTTC.

This clonotype was recorded many times. The rearrangement uses TRBV6-1 and TRBJ1-5; D is unclear. Germline V gene lookup returns CDR1 MNHNS and CDR2 SASEGT. CDR3 length: 15 residues. The germline V and J ends were trimmed by 2 bases and 1 base, with 9 bases remaining between them. The CDR3 region has the DNA TGTGCCAGCAGTGAAACATCGGGGAGCAATCAGCCCCAGCATTTT. Translated: CASSETSGSNQPQHF.

Comments on this clonotype: This may arise from a read error, as a much more abundant clone is one base away. V gene TRBV27 combines with J gene TRBJ2-7; 7 bases map to TRBD1. Germline V gene sequence: CDR1 MNHEY, CDR2 SMNVEV (reference sequence). The CDR3 has 14 residues. The CDR3: CVSSLLGQYDEQYF. In DNA, the CDR3 is TGTGTCAGCAGTTTATTGGGACAGTACGACGAGCAGTACTTC.

As regards this clonotype: Since a much larger clone is just one base distant, this may be a read error. The J gene is TRBJ1-2, the V gene TRBV29-1; 8 nucleotides align to TRBD1. The germline V gene encodes CDR1 SQVTM and CDR2 ANQGSEA. The CDR3 runs to 14 residues. V shed 3 bases and J 6 bases; nucleotides not matched to a gene: 9. The DNA for the CDR3 is TGCAGCGTTGAGAAGACAGGGGATTTCAATGGCTACACCTTC. Protein: CSVEKTGDFNGYTF.

The sample holds many counts of this clonotype. V is TRBV7-8 and J is TRBJ2-7; possible D gene TRBD1, 7 bases. The CDR3 is 14 amino acids. V lost 5 bases and J lost 3, with 14 bases in between. Per germline, CDR1 SGHVS and CDR2 FQNEAQ. The CDR3 DNA reads as TGTGCCAGCAGCGCCGGGGGACAGTTCTACGAGCAGTACTTC. This codes for CASSAGGQFYEQYF.

This clonotype appeared many times. The chain links TRBV4-1 to TRBJ2-7, with 7 bases identical to TRBD1. The CDR3 sequence is 14 residues long. CDR1 is MGHRA and CDR2 is YSYEKL in the germline V gene. Trimming took 0 bases from V and 6 from J; bases not matched to a gene: 5. DNA of the CDR3: TGCGCCAGCAGCCAAGATCCTTCAGGGGGCGAGCAGTACTTC. Protein product: CASSQDPSGGEQYF.

The sample holds many counts of this clonotype. This sequence joins TRBV5-6 and TRBJ2-7, with D tentatively TRBD2 (6 bases). CDR1 and CDR2 (germline): SGHDT, YYEEEE. The CDR3 is 14 residues long. V gave up 5 bases and J gave up 2 bases, with 14 bases separating them. The DNA of the CDR3 is TGTGCCAGCAGTCCCTGGGGAGGAGCCTACGAGCAGTACTTC. It is translated as CASSPWGGAYEQYF.

This clonotype has a count of ten or more. The chain has TRBV20-1 and TRBJ2-7; TRBD1 is a possible D gene (6 bases). Germline V gene lookup returns CDR1 DFQATT and CDR2 SNEGSKA (reference sequence). The CDR3 sequence is 15 residues long. Trimming stripped 0 bases from V and 0 bases from J, with 12 bases between. The CDR3 reads CSARDTRGGSYEQYF. The CDR3, as DNA: TGCAGTGCTAGAGATACGAGAGGGGGCTCCTACGAGCAGTACTTC.

This clonotype came up a few times. This clone may be a read error of a much larger clone one base away. The CDR3 coding sequence is TGTGCCGGCAGTTGGGGTTACGAGCAGTACTTC. Translating gives CAGSWGYEQYF. The chain recombines TRBV28 with TRBJ2-7; D remains unclear. The CDR3 has 11 amino acids. Germline assignment: CDR1 MDHEN and CDR2 SYDVKM.

This clonotype was detected many times. The V gene is TRBV6-4, the J gene TRBJ2-3, with 7 nucleotides matching TRBD2. V lost 5 bases to trimming and J lost 5 bases; unmatched junction nucleotides: 10. CDR1 and CDR2 (germline): MRHNA, SNTAGT. The CDR3 loop spans 15 amino acids. CDR3 region: CASSYAGAPGDTQYF. The CDR3, as DNA: TGTGCCAGCAGTTATGCGGGAGCCCCGGGAGATACGCAGTATTTT.

The table lists this clonotype with many counts. V gene TRBV6-5 combines with J gene TRBJ2-7; D may be TRBD1 (6 bases). V dropped 8 bases and J dropped 3 bases, with 14 bases sitting between them. The CDR3 spans 13 residues. Germline V gene sequence: CDR1 MNHEY, CDR2 SVGAGI. For the CDR3, the DNA is TGTGCCAGCGCCCAGGGGCAGGGCTACGAGCAGTACTTC. This translates into CASAQGQGYEQYF.

The table lists this clonotype with many counts. CDR3 residues: CASSSRAWDMNTEAFF. The CDR3 DNA reads as TGTGCCAGCAGCTCCCGTGCTTGGGACATGAACACTGAAGCTTTCTTT. The chain joins TRBV13 to TRBJ1-1, with D perhaps matching TRBD1 (6 bases). The V end lost 4 bases, the J end lost 0 bases, and 15 bases lay between the germline ends. The CDR3 length is 16 residues. CDR1 is PRHDT, CDR2 FYEKMQ, per germline (reference sequence).

This clonotype was counted once. A read error may be the cause here, since a much bigger clone is one base away. The conserved closing phenylalanine or tryptophan is absent in this CDR3, likely reflecting a read error. The chain recombines TRBV20-1 with TRBJ2-1; the match to TRBD1 covers 10 bases. Unmatched junction bases numbered 2, after V lost 0 bases and J lost 3 bases. Germline V gives CDR1 DFQATT, CDR2 SNEGSKA (reference sequence). The CDR3 has 15 amino acids. The CDR3: CSARDRDRGYNEQFI. The CDR3 DNA is TGCAGTGCTAGAGATAGGGACAGGGGCTACAATGAGCAGTTCATC.

There are many counts of this clonotype. The chain has TRBV30 and TRBJ1-1; no clear D gene. Trimming removed 0 bases at V and 1 base at J, with 15 bases between. The CDR3 spans 16 residues. The germline CDR1 and CDR2 sequences are GTSNPN and SVGIG (reference sequence). Written as DNA, the CDR3 is TGTGCCTGGAGTGTACCAGGTTTCTCAGCGAACACTGAAGCTTTCTTT. Translating gives CAWSVPGFSANTEAFF.

V and J are TRBV7-2 and TRBJ2-1; a weak D match, TRBD2 (5 bases). Germline CDR1 SGHTA, CDR2 FQGNSA. Trimming removed 5 bases at V and 10 bases at J, with 12 bases between. The CDR3 runs 12 residues. DNA for the CDR3: TGTGCCAGCAGCAACCTCGGGGTGGAGCAGTTCTTC. It translates to CASSNLGVEQFF.

This clonotype was seen repeatedly, ten times or more. This sequence joins TRBV5-1 and TRBJ1-1; D gene unclear. This CDR3 is built from 16 residues. The germline V gene encodes CDR1 SGHRS and CDR2 YFSETQ. V lost 0 bases to trimming and J lost 4 bases, with 16 bases between them. CDR3 nucleotides: TGCGCCAGCAGCTTGGAGGAATCAAGGTCGGGCACTGAAGCTTTCTTT. It codes for CASSLEESRSGTEAFF.